A single sample gave rise to the 10 T cell receptor beta chains below, sequenced in a study of PD-1 blockade in classical Hodgkin lymphoma. Stated time point: cycle 4 day 1 (C4D1), after less than seven weeks of nivolumab. There was relapse after autologous stem cell transplantation in every patient, and there was variation in brentuximab vedotin exposure. The data were produced by immunoSEQ multiplex PCR, yet TCRdb's version contains in-frame clones alone and is incomplete. The sample holds roughly 24,000 clones; approximately 80% are singletons and the top ten take 22%. Sequenced material: peripheral blood mononuclear cells (PBMCs), taken before the fourth cycle of nivolumab. The receptors were gathered from a human donor with classical Hodgkin lymphoma.

This rearrangement joins TRBV11-1 to TRBJ1-1, with D tentatively TRBD1 (5 bases). Trimming removed 2 bases from V and 5 bases from J, with 15 bases in between. This CDR3 spans 15 amino acids. CDR1 and CDR2 from the germline V gene are SGHAT and FQDESV (reference sequence). The DNA for the CDR3 is TGTGCCAGCAGCTTACAAGACAGCCTTGGGACTGAAGCTTTCTTT. This translates into CASSLQDSLGTEAFF. Variable domain in full (rest from reference TRBV11-1 and TRBJ1-1): EAEVAQSPRYKITEKSQAVAFWCDPISGHATLYWYRQILGQGPELLVQFQDESVVDDSQLPKDRFSAERLKGVDSTLKIQPAELGDSAMYLCASSLQDSLGTEAFFGQGTRLTVV.

The genes are TRBV28 and TRBJ2-7; D ambiguous. Trimming stripped 6 bases from V and 3 bases from J, with 18 bases between. The CDR3 length is 15 residues. CDR1 and CDR2 from the germline V gene are MDHEN and SYDVKM. The CDR3 is CASSSLVAGSYEQYF. CDR3 bases: TGTGCCAGCAGCTCCTTGGTGGCCGGAAGCTACGAGCAGTACTTC.

Only a few counts were recorded for this clone. The V and J genes are TRBV20-1 and TRBJ2-1, with 7 bases lining up with TRBD1. The CDR3 runs to 11 residues. Trimming took 3 bases from V and 15 from J; bases not matched to a gene: 8. Germline V CDR1 and CDR2: DFQATT, SNEGSKA (reference sequence). The CDR3 is CSASEGAPMFF. In DNA form, the CDR3 reads TGCAGTGCTAGTGAGGGGGCCCCAATGTTCTTC.

The chain recombines TRBV30 with TRBJ2-1; 8 nucleotides match TRBD2. The J segment lost 5 bases and the V segment lost 2 bases, leaving 8 bases of the junction unmatched. The CDR3 consists of 15 residues. CDR1 GTSNPN and CDR2 SVGIG come from the germline V gene (reference sequence). The CDR3 spells CAWSQTAGVNNEQFF. In DNA, the CDR3 is TGTGCCTGGAGTCAGACAGCGGGGGTCAACAATGAGCAGTTCTTC.

The rearrangement links TRBV6-1 to TRBJ1-5; 9 bases match TRBD1. Trimming cost V 7 bases and J 2 bases; bases outside gene matches: 6. CDR1 MNHNS and CDR2 SASEGT come from the germline V gene. CDR3 length equals 15 residues. The CDR3 DNA reads TGTGCCAGCACCTCGGGACAGGGCGGCAATCAGCCCCAGCATTTT. Its translation is CASTSGQGGNQPQHF.

A single count supports this clone. The chain couples TRBV6-1 to TRBJ2-7; 9 positions agree with TRBD2. Germline-derived CDR1 and CDR2 are MNHNS and SASEGT. V shed 0 bases and J 6 bases; nucleotides not matched to a gene: 3. The CDR3 spans 14 residues. The CDR3, as DNA: TGTGCCAGCAGTGAAGCAGGACTAGCGTTCGAGCAGTACTTC. Translating it yields CASSEAGLAFEQYF.

The J gene is TRBJ1-6, the V gene TRBV7-2, with D perhaps TRBD1 (5 bases). The CDR3 loop spans 15 amino acids. Deletions cut 3 bases from V and 7 bases from J, with 13 bases between. Germline assignment: CDR1 SGHTA and CDR2 FQGNSA. CDR3 DNA: TGTGCCAGCAGCTTTTTCGACAGATTAAATTCACCCCTCCACTTT. As protein: CASSFFDRLNSPLHF.

J is TRBJ1-1 and V is TRBV2; the match to TRBD1 covers 7 bases. CDR1 and CDR2 (germline): SNHLY, FYNNEI. The CDR3 consists of 14 residues. With 6 bases clipped from V and 5 bases from J, the junction kept 9 bases outside the gene matches. The CDR3 here is CASRKEGAGTEAFF. For the CDR3, the DNA is TGTGCCAGCAGAAAAGAGGGGGCTGGGACTGAAGCTTTCTTT.

The V gene is TRBV5-1, the J gene TRBJ2-5, with 11 bases lining up with TRBD2. CDR3 length: 16 residues. CDR1 SGHRS and CDR2 YFSETQ come from the germline V gene. J lost 5 bases, V lost 2 bases, and 8 bases had no gene match. In DNA form, the CDR3 reads TGCGCCAGCAGCTTCGGGGCTAGCGGGGGGTTTGAGACCCAGTACTTC. Translated: CASSFGASGGFETQYF.

The V and J genes are TRBV6-5 and TRBJ1-1; no definite D call. The CDR3 runs to 15 residues. Per the germline V gene, CDR1 is MNHEY and CDR2 is SVGAGI. The V end was cut by 0 bases, the J end by 4 bases, with 12 bases between. CDR3 amino acids: CASSYSIQFVTEAFF. For the CDR3, the DNA is TGTGCCAGCAGTTACTCTATCCAGTTCGTCACTGAAGCTTTCTTT.